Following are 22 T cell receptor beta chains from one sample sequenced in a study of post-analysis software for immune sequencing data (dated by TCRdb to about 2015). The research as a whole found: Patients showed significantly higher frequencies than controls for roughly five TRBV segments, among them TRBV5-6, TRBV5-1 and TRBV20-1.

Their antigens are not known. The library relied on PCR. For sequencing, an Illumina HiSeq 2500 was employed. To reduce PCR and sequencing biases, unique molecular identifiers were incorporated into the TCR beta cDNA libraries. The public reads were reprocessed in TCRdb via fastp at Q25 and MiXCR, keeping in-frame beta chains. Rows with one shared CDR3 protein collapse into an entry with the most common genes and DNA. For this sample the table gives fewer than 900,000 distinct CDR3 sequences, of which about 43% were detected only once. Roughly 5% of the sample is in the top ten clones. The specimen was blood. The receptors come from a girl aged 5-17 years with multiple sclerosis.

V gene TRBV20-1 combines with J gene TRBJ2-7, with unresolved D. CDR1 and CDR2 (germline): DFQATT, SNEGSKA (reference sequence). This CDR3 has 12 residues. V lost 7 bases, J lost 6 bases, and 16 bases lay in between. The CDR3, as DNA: TGCAGTGTCCGACAAGGCAGTATCGAGCAGTACTTC. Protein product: CSVRQGSIEQYF.

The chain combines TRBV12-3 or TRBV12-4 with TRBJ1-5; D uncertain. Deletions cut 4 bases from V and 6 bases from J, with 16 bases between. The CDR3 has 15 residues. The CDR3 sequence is CASSSTLTPLQPQHF. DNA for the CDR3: TGTGCCAGCAGTTCGACCCTGACACCCCTTCAGCCCCAGCATTTT.

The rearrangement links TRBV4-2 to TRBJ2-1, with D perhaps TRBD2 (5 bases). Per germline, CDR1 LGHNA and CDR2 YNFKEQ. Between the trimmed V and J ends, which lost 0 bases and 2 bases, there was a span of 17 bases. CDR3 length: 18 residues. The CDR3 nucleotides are TGTGCCAGCAGCCAAGATGCCAAAGGGCTAGCCCCCTACAATGAGCAGTTCTTC. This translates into CASSQDAKGLAPYNEQFF.

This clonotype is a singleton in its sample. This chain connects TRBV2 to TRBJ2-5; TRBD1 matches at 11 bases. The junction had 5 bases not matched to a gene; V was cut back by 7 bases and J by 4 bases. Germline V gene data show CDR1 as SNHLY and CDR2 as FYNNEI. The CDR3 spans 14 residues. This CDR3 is CASTRDRGTETQYF. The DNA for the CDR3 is TGTGCCAGCACTCGGGACAGGGGGACAGAGACCCAGTACTTC.

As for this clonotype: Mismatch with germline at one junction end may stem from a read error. The CDR3 sequence: CTSSLEQRSYNEQFF. CDR3 coding DNA: TGCACCAGCAGCTTGGAACAGAGGAGTTACAATGAGCAGTTCTTC. The rearrangement joins TRBV5-1 to TRBJ2-1; D unresolved. Germline V gene lookup returns CDR1 SGHRS and CDR2 YFSETQ. The CDR3 runs 15 residues.

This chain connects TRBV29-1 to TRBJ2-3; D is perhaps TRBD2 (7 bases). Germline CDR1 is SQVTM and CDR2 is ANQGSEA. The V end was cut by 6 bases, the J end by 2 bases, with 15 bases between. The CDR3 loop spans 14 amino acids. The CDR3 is CSVRGGALTDTQYF. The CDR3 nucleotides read TGCAGCGTAAGAGGGGGGGCCCTCACAGATACGCAGTATTTT.

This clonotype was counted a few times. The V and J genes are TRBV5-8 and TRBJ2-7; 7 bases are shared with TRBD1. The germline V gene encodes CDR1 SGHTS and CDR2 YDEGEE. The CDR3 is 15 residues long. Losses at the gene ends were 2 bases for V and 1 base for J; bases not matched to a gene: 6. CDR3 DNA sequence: TGTGCCAGCAGCTTCACCGGGACAGATTCCTACGAGCAGTACTTC. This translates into CASSFTGTDSYEQYF. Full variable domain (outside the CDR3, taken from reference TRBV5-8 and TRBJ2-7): EAGVTQSPTHLIKTRGQQATLRCSPISGHTSVYWYQQALGLGLQFLLWYDEGEERNRGNFPPRFSGRQFPNYSSELNVNALELEDSALYLCASSFTGTDSYEQYFGPGTRLTVT.

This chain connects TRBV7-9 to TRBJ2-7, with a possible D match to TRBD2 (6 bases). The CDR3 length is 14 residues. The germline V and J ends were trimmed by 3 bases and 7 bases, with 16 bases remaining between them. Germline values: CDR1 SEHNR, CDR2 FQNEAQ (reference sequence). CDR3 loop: CASSFPGLHGEQYF. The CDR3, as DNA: TGTGCCAGCAGCTTCCCCGGACTACATGGGGAGCAGTACTTC.

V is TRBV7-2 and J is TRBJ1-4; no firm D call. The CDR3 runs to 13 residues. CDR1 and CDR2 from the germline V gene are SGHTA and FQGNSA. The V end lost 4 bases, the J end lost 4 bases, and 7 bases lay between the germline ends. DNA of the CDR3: TGTGCCAGCAGCTCGGGAAATAATGAAAAACTGTTTTTT. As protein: CASSSGNNEKLFF. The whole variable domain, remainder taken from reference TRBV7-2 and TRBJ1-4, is GAGVSQSPSNKVTEKGKDVELRCDPISGHTALYWYRQSLGQGLEFLIYFQGNSAPDKSGLPSDRFSAERTGGSVSTLTIQRTQQEDSAVYLCASSSGNNEKLFFGSGTQLSVL.

DNA of the CDR3: TGTGCCAGCAGCTCGGGGGCGGGGGTCGGTTACAATGAGCAGTTCTTC. It specifies CASSSGAGVGYNEQFF. The V gene is TRBV7-3, the J gene TRBJ2-1; possibly TRBD2 for D (7 bases). CDR1 is SGHTA, CDR2 FQGTGA, per germline. The CDR3 extends over 16 amino acids. The V gene lost 4 bases and the J gene lost 4 bases, with 17 bases spanning the gap.

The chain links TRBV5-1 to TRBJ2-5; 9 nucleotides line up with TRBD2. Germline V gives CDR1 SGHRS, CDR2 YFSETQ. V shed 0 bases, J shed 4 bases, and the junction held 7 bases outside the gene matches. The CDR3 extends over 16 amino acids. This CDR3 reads CASSLGVTSGLETQYF. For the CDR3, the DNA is TGCGCCAGCAGCTTGGGGGTGACTAGCGGTTTAGAGACCCAGTACTTC.

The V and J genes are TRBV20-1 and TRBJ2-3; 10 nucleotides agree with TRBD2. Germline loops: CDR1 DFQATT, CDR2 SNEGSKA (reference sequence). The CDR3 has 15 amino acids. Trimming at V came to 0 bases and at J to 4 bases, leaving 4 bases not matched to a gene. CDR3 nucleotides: TGCAGTGCTAGAGATCGAGCGGGAGGGTCAGATACGCAGTATTTT. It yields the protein CSARDRAGGSDTQYF.

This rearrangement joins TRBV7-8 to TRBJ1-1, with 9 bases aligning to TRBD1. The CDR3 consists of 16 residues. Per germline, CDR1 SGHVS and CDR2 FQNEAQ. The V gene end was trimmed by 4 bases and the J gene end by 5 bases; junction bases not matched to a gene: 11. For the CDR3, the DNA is TGTGCCAGCAGCTCCCTAGAGGCGACAGGGGGGACTGAAGCTTTCTTT. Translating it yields CASSSLEATGGTEAFF. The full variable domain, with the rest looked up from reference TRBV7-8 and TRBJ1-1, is GAGVSQSPRYKVAKRGQDVALRCDPISGHVSLFWYQQALGQGPEFLTYFQNEAQLDKSGLPSDRFFAERPEGSVSTLKIQRTQQEDSAVYLCASSSLEATGGTEAFFGQGTRLTVV.

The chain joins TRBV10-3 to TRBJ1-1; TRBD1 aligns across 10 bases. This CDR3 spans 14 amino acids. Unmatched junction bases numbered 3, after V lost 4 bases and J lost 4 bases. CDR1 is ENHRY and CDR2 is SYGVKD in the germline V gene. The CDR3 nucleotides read TGTGCCATCAGTGCTAGGACAGGGGGCACTGAAGCTTTCTTT. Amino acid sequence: CAISARTGGTEAFF.

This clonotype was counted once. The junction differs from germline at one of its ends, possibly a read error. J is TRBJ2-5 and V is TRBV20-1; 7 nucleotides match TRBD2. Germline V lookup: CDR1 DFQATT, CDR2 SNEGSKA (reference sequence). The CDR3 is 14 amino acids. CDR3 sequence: CSGPGREWQETQYF. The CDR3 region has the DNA TGCAGTGGACCGGGGCGGGAGTGGCAAGAAACCCAGTACTTC.

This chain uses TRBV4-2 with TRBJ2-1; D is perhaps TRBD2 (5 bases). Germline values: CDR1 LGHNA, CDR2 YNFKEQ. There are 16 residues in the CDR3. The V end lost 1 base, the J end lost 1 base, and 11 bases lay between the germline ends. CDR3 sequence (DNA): TGTGCCAGCAGCCAAGTTGAGGGTAGTTCCTACAATGAGCAGTTCTTC. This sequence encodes CASSQVEGSSYNEQFF.

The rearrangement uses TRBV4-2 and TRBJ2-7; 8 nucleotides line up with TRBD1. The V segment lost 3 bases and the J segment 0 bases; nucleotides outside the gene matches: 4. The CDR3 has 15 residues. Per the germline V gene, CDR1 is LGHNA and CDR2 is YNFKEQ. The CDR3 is CASSQTGAPSYEQYF. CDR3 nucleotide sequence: TGTGCCAGCAGCCAGACAGGGGCCCCCTCCTACGAGCAGTACTTC.

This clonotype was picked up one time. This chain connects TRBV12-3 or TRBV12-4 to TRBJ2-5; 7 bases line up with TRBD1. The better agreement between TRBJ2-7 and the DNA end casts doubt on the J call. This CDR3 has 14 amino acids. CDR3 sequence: CASSRTGALAEQYF. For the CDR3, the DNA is TGTGCCAGCAGCCGCACAGGGGCATTGGCCGAGCAGTACTTC.

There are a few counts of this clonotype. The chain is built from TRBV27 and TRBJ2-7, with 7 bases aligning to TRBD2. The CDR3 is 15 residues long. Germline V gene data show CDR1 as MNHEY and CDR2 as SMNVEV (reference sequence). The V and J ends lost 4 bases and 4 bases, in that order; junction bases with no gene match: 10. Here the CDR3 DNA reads TGTGCCAGCAGTTCCCTTGGGGGGGAGAGTTACGAGCAGTACTTC. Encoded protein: CASSSLGGESYEQYF.

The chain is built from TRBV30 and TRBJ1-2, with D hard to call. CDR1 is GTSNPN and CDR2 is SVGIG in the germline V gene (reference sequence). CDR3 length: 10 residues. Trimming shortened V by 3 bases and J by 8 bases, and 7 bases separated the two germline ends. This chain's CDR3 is CAWRSRGYTF. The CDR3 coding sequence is TGTGCCTGGAGGTCGAGAGGCTACACCTTC.

Here the CDR3 reads CASSLVAAGAATEAFF. As DNA, the CDR3 is TGTGCCAGCAGTTTAGTCGCGGCAGGAGCGGCCACTGAAGCTTTCTTT. The chain combines TRBV12-3 or TRBV12-4 with TRBJ1-1; no reliable D call. The CDR3 has 16 residues. The V end lost 1 base, the J end lost 4 bases, and 16 bases lay between the germline ends.

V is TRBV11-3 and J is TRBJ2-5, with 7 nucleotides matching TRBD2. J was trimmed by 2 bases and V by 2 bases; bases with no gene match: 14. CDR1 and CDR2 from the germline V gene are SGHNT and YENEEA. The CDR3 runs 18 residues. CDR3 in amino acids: CASSLPGLGTYYQETQYF. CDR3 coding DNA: TGTGCCAGCAGCTTACCCGGACTAGGGACCTACTATCAAGAGACCCAGTACTTC.